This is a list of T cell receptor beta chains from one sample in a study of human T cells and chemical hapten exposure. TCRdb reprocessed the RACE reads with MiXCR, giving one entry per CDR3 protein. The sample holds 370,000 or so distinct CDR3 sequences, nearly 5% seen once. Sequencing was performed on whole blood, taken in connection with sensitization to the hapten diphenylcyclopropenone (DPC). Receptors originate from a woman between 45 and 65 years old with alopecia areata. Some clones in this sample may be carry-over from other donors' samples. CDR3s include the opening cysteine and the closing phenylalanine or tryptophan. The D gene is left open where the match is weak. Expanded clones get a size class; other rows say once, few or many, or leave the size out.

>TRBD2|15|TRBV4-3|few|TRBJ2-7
CASSQTSGSFYEQYF
TGCGCCAGCAGCCAAACTAGCGGGAGTTTTTACGAGCAGTACTTC
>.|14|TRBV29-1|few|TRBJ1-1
CSLVRGQINTEAFF
TGCAGCCTTGTACGCGGACAGATAAACACTGAAGCTTTCTTT
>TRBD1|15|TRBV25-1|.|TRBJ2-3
CASSERQGVTDTQYF
TGTGCCAGCAGTGAACGACAGGGGGTGACAGATACGCAGTATTTT
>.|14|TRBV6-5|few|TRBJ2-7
CASRRTATTYEQYF
TGTGCCAGCAGGCGGACAGCCACCACCTACGAGCAGTACTTC
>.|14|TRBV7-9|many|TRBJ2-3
CASSLVTRTDTQYF
TGTGCCAGCAGCTTAGTCACCAGGACAGATACGCAGTATTTT
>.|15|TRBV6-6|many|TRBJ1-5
CASSNVGAVSQPQHF
TGTGCCAGCAGTAACGTGGGGGCGGTTAGTCAGCCCCAGCATTTT
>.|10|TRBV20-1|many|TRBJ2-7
CSAQDYEQYF
TGCAGTGCGCAGGACTACGAGCAGTACTTC
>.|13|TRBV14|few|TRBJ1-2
CASSPGTRHGYTF
TGTGCCAGCAGCCCGGGGACACGTCATGGCTACACCTTC
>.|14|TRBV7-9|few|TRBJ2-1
CASSLSATKNEQFF
TGTGCCAGCAGCTTATCTGCGACAAAAAATGAGCAGTTCTTC
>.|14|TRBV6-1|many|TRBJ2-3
CASSVPSYKGGQYF
TGTGCCAGCAGTGTTCCCTCGTACAAAGGGGGGCAGTATTTT
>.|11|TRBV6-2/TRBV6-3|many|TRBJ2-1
CASGPGPSISF
TGTGCCAGCGGGCCGGGACCGAGTATTAGCTTC
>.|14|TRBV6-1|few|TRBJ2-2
CASTAGTNTGELFF
TGTGCCAGCACTGCGGGGACGAACACCGGGGAGCTGTTTTTT
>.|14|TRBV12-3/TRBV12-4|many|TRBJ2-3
CASSFGRSTDTQYF
TGTGCCAGCAGTTTTGGGCGGAGCACAGATACGCAGTATTTT
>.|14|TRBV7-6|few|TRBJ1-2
CASSLGTALYGYTF
TGTGCCAGCAGCTTAGGAACAGCCCTCTATGGCTACACCTTC
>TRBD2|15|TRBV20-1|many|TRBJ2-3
CSARRTSGATDTQYF
TGCAGTGCACGACGGACTAGCGGGGCCACAGATACGCAGTATTTT
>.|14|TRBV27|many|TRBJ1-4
CASSLGQGVEKLFF
TGTGCCAGCAGTTTGGGGCAGGGAGTGGAAAAACTGTTTTTT
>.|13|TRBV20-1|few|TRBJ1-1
CSARGLTNTEAFF
TGCAGTGCCCGGGGACTCACGAACACTGAAGCTTTCTTT
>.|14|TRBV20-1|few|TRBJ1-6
CSARGGRGSSPLHF
TGCAGTGCTAGAGGCGGCAGGGGTTCTTCACCCCTCCACTTT
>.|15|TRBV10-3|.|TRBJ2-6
CAISEGLSGANVLTF
TGTGCCATCAGTGAAGGACTCTCTGGGGCCAACGTCCTGACTTTC
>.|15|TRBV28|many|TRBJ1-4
CASSLSGWPGEKLFF
TGTGCCAGCAGTTTATCTGGGTGGCCTGGGGAAAAACTGTTTTTT
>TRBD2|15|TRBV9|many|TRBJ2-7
CASSASGTSGYEQYF
TGTGCCAGCAGCGCTTCCGGGACTAGCGGATACGAGCAGTACTTC
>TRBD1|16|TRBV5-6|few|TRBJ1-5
CASSRGQTYSNQPQHF
TGTGCCAGCAGCAGGGGACAGACTTATAGCAATCAGCCCCAGCATTTT
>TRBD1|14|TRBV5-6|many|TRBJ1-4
CASSSMGQGTPGGF
TGTGCCAGCAGCTCCATGGGACAGGGGACGCCAGGGGGCTTT
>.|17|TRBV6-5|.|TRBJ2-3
CASSQEGGTGATDTQYF
TGTGCCAGCAGCCAAGAGGGGGGTACGGGCGCCACAGATACGCAGTATTTT
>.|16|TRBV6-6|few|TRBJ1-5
CASSATVRGSNQPQHF
TGTGCCAGCAGTGCCACTGTTCGGGGAAGCAATCAGCCCCAGCATTTT
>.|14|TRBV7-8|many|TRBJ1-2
CASSLGVVNYGYTF
TGTGCCAGCAGCTTAGGAGTCGTTAACTATGGCTACACCTTC
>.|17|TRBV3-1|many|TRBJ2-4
CASSQVGGSLAKNIQYF
TGTGCCAGCAGCCAAGTTGGGGGCTCTCTAGCCAAAAACATTCAGTACTTC
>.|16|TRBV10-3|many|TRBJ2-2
CAISIPRGEWSGELFF
TGTGCCATCAGCATTCCGAGGGGAGAATGGTCCGGGGAGCTGTTTTTT
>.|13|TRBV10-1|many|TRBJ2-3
CASSVTGLDTQYF
TGCGCCAGCAGTGTGACGGGACTTGATACGCAGTATTTT
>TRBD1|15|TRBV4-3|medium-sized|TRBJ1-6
CASSHPGTGNSPLHF
TGCGCCAGCAGCCATCCCGGGACAGGGAATTCACCCCTCCACTTT